The source of this T cell receptor (beta chain) is a study of preoperative IRX-2 immunotherapy in early breast cancer. The germline V gene has CDR1 SGHNT and CDR2 YENEEA. V dropped 3 bases and J dropped 2 bases, with 13 bases sitting between them. The CDR3 loop spans 16 amino acids. Assay used: immunoSEQ multiplex PCR; TCRdb lists only in-frame clones, some missing. This table holds 3,400 or so clones, 60% to 80% found once. Treatment in this sample: preoperative locoregional IRX-2 cytokine immunotherapy. Sample: tumor tissue, taken after IRX-2 immunotherapy. V and J are TRBV11-3 and TRBJ2-2, with D perhaps TRBD1 (5 bases). The clonotype comes from a human donor with breast cancer. The CDR3 DNA sequence: TGTGCCAGCAGCTTCAGGGAAGGGGTAAACACCGGGGAGCTGTTTTTT. It encodes CASSFREGVNTGELFF.